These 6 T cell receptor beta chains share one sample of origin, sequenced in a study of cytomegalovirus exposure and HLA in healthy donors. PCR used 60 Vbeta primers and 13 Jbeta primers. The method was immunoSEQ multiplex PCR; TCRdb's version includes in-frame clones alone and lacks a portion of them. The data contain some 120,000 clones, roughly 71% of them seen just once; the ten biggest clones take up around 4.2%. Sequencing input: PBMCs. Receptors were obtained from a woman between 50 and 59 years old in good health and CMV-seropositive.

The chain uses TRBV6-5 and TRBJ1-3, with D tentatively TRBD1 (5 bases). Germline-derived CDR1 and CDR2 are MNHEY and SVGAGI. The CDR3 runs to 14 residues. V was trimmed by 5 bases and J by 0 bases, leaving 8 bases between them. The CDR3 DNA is TGTGCCAGCAGTCGGACATCCTCTGGAAACACCATATATTTT. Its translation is CASSRTSSGNTIYF.

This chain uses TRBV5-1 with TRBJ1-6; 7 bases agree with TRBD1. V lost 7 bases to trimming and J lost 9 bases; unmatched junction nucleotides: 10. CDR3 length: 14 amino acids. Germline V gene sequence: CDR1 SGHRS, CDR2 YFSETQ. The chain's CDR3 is CASRLLTGISPLHF. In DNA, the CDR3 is TGCGCCAGCCGCCTACTGACAGGGATTTCACCCCTCCACTTT.

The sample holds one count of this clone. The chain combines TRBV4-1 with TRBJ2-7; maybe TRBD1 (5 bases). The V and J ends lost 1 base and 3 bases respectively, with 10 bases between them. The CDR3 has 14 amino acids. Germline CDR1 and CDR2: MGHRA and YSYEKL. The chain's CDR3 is CASSQVQGNYEQYF. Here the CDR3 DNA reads TGCGCCAGCAGCCAAGTTCAGGGAAACTACGAGCAGTACTTC.

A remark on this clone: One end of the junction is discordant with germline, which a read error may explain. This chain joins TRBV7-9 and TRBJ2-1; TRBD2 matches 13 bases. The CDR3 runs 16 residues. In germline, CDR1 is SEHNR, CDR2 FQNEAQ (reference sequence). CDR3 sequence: CSSSVGLAGQYNEQFF. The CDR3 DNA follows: TGTTCCAGCAGCGTGGGACTAGCGGGGCAGTACAATGAGCAGTTCTTC.

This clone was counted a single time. The DNA of the CDR3 is TGTGCCAGCTGCCGGGACAACAATCAGCCCCAGCATTTT. It codes for CASCRDNNQPQHF. This rearrangement joins TRBV2 to TRBJ1-5; D may be TRBD1 (6 bases). V was pared by 8 bases and J by 3 bases, with 11 bases between. The CDR3 spans 13 residues. Germline V CDR1 and CDR2: SNHLY, FYNNEI.

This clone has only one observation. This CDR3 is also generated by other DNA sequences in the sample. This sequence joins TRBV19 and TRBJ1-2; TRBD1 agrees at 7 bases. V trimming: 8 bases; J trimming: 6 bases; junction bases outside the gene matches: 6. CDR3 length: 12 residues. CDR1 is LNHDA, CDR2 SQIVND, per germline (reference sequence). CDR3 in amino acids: CASSRQGDGYTF. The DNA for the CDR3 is TGTGCCAGTTCTCGGCAGGGGGATGGCTACACCTTC.